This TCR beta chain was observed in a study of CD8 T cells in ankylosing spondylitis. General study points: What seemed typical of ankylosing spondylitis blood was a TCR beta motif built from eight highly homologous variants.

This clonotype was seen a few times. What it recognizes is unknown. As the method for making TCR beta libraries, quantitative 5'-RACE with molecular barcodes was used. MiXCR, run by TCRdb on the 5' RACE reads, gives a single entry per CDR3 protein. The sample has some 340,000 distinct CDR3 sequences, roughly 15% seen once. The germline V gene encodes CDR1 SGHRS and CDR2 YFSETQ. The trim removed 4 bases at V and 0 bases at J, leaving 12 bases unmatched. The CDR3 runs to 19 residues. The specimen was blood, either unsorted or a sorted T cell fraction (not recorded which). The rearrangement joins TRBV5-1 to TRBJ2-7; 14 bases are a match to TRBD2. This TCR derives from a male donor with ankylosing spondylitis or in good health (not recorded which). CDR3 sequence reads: CASSPIQGLAGVDSYEQYF. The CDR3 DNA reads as TGCGCCAGCAGCCCTATCCAGGGACTAGCGGGAGTAGACTCCTACGAGCAGTACTTC.